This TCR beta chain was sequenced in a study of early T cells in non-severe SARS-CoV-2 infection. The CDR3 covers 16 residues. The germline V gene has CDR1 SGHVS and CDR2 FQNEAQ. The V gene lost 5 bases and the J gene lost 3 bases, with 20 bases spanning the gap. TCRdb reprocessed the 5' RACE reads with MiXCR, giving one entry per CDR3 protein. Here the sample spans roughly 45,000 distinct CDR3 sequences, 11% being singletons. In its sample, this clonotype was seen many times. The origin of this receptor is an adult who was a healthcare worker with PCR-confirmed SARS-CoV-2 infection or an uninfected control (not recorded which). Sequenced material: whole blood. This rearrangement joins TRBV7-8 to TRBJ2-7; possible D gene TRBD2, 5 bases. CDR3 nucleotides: TGTGCCAGCAGCCCCCCCCGCAGCGGCAATAACTACGAGCAGTACTTC. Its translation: CASSPPRSGNNYEQYF.